These 6 T cell receptor beta chains share one sample of origin, sequenced in a study of blood T cell repertoires in COVID-19. Only in-frame clones appear in the TCRdb table, and some are missing; sequencing was by immunoSEQ multiplex PCR. The data hold about 360,000 clones, with approximately 86% observed a single time. The sample was peripheral blood. The receptor set was obtained from a woman aged 60 to 75 with COVID-19, enrolled during active disease.

The chain recombines TRBV3-1 (or the pseudogene TRBV3-2) with TRBJ2-3, with TRBD2 matching over 14 bases. Germline V lookup: CDR1 LGHDT, CDR2 YNNKEL (reference sequence). This CDR3 contains 19 residues. With 3 bases clipped from V and 2 bases from J, the junction kept 10 bases outside the gene matches. The CDR3 reads CASSHAGLAGGQNTDTQYF. The CDR3 region has the DNA TGTGCCAGCAGCCACGCCGGACTAGCGGGGGGTCAAAACACAGATACGCAGTATTTT.

This clone was counted a single time. V usage is TRBV5-1 and J usage is TRBJ2-4; D may be TRBD1 (5 bases). Germline CDR1 is SGHRS and CDR2 is YFSETQ. V lost 3 bases to trimming and J lost 9 bases, with 16 bases between them. The CDR3 contains 14 residues. CDR3 sequence (DNA): TGCGCCAGCAGCTCCGGACACCCCTCAAGCATTCAGTACTTC. The encoded protein is CASSSGHPSSIQYF.

Comments on this clone: In the same sample, other DNA sequences code for this CDR3. The chain couples TRBV4-1 to TRBJ2-7; 10 bases match TRBD1. The CDR3 consists of 16 residues. Germline lookup yields CDR1 MGHRA and CDR2 YSYEKL. J gave up 4 bases and V 3 bases, and 9 bases lay outside the gene matches. CDR3 nucleotide sequence: TGCGCCAGCAGCCAGGCCCCGGGACAGGGGACTTACGAGCAGTACTTC. It yields the protein CASSQAPGQGTYEQYF.

The chain couples TRBV29-1 to TRBJ2-5, with D possibly TRBD2 on 6 matching bases. V gave up 7 bases and J gave up 5 bases, with 17 bases separating them. The CDR3 spans 13 residues. The germline V gene encodes CDR1 SQVTM and CDR2 ANQGSEA. The CDR3 nucleotides read TGCAGCGCCCGGCCAGGAGGGCGGGAGACCCAGTACTTC. This gives the protein CSARPGGRETQYF.

V gene TRBV5-1 combines with J gene TRBJ1-1, with 7 bases aligning to TRBD1. With V trimmed by 4 bases and J by 3 bases, 6 bases remained unmatched. Germline CDR1 is SGHRS and CDR2 is YFSETQ. This CDR3 has 14 residues. This CDR3 is CASSPVDRHTEAFF. In DNA, the CDR3 is TGCGCCAGCAGCCCAGTGGACAGGCACACTGAAGCTTTCTTT.

The chain carries TRBV12-3 or TRBV12-4 and TRBJ2-5; D ambiguous. This CDR3 is 13 amino acids long. Trimming stripped 3 bases from V and 5 bases from J, with 10 bases between. The CDR3 DNA is TGTGCCAGCAGTTTCCGCCGGTACGAGACCCAGTACTTC. This translates into CASSFRRYETQYF.